The next 18 T cell receptor beta chains were all read from a single sample in a study of cytomegalovirus exposure and HLA in healthy donors. 60 Vbeta and 13 Jbeta primers were used in PCR. Here immunoSEQ multiplex PCR was the method, and the copy in TCRdb shows in-frame clones only, minus some. This sample has approximately 190,000 clones, with 81% found just once. Source material: PBMCs. These receptors originate from a man aged 50 to 60 in good health and CMV-seronegative.

DNA for the CDR3: TGTGCCAGCAGCTTCCAGGGAGGCTTCGATGGCTACACCTTC. Translation gives CASSFQGGFDGYTF. V and J are TRBV5-4 and TRBJ1-2; tentative D call: TRBD1 (5 bases). Germline V lookup: CDR1 SGHNT, CDR2 YYREEE (reference sequence). V dropped 2 bases and J dropped 6 bases, with 14 bases sitting between them. The CDR3 is 14 residues long.

The chain uses TRBV4-1 and TRBJ2-7; possibly TRBD2 for D (5 bases). V was clipped by 3 bases and J by 2 bases, with 11 bases between them. Germline CDR1 is MGHRA and CDR2 is YSYEKL. The CDR3 runs 14 residues. DNA of the CDR3: TGCGCCAGCAGCCACGTCGGACTGACCTACGAGCAGTACTTC. Translated: CASSHVGLTYEQYF.

This clone has more than one count but fewer than ten. The CDR3 DNA is TGCAGCATCCAGGGGGGCTCAAGCTCTGGAAACACCATATATTTT. Its protein product is CSIQGGSSSGNTIYF. The chain recombines TRBV29-1 with TRBJ1-3; 7 bases fit TRBD1. Per the germline V gene, CDR1 is SQVTM and CDR2 is ANQGSEA. Trimming cost V 8 bases and J 0 bases; bases outside gene matches: 10. The CDR3 is 15 amino acids.

The chain is built from TRBV5-1 and TRBJ1-2, with a tentative D call TRBD1 (5 bases). Germline values: CDR1 SGHRS, CDR2 YFSETQ. V lost 2 bases, J lost 8 bases, and 13 bases lay in between. This CDR3 has 13 amino acids. In nucleotides, the CDR3 is TGCGCCAGCAGCTTAGGGGCGGAGGGGGGCTACACCTTC. This codes for CASSLGAEGGYTF.

This clone came up once. This chain connects TRBV18 to TRBJ2-1, with D unclear. Trimming pared 3 bases from V and 1 base from J, leaving 10 bases between. Germline V gene sequence: CDR1 KGHSH, CDR2 LQKENI. The CDR3 extends over 15 amino acids. CDR3 bases: TGTGCCAGCTCACCCAAGCCTCCTTCCTACAATGAGCAGTTCTTC. Translation: CASSPKPPSYNEQFF.

The rearrangement links TRBV5-5 to TRBJ1-3; D ambiguous. Germline assignment: CDR1 SGHKS and CDR2 YYEKEE (reference sequence). This CDR3 region has 16 residues. Trimming pared 4 bases from V and 1 base from J, leaving 15 bases between. The CDR3 coding sequence is TGTGCCAGCAGCCTATCCGCCGTGGAGTCTGGAAACACCATATATTTT. It yields the protein CASSLSAVESGNTIYF.

This sequence joins TRBV4-1 and TRBJ2-7; 8 nucleotides align to TRBD2. The CDR3 consists of 16 residues. Trimming took 0 bases from V and 1 from J; bases not matched to a gene: 5. Germline values: CDR1 MGHRA, CDR2 YSYEKL. The CDR3 DNA reads as TGCGCCAGCAGCCAAGATACAGCGGGGGTTTCCTACGAGCAGTACTTC. This encodes CASSQDTAGVSYEQYF.

This rearrangement joins TRBV28 to TRBJ1-6; 7 nucleotides match TRBD1. V was clipped by 2 bases and J by 9 bases; unmatched bases: 7. Germline values: CDR1 MDHEN, CDR2 SYDVKM. CDR3 length: 15 amino acids. CDR3: CASSLPDRVGSPLHF. Here the CDR3 DNA reads TGTGCCAGCAGTTTACCCGACAGGGTGGGTTCACCCCTCCACTTT.

This chain connects TRBV5-1 to TRBJ2-1; D not certain. The germline V gene has CDR1 SGHRS and CDR2 YFSETQ. CDR3 length: 14 amino acids. Trimming removed 4 bases from V and 3 bases from J, with 11 bases in between. The CDR3 bases are TGCGCCAGCAGCCCTAACCGAAACTACAATGAGCAGTTCTTC. As protein: CASSPNRNYNEQFF. Full variable domain (remainder filled in from reference TRBV5-1 and TRBJ2-1): KAGVTQTPRYLIKTRGQQVTLSCSPISGHRSVSWYQQTPGQGLQFLFEYFSETQRNKGNFPGRFSGRQFSNSRSEMNVSTLELGDSALYLCASSPNRNYNEQFFGPGTRLTVL.

In this sample, this clone turned up a few times. This chain uses TRBV6-1 with TRBJ1-2; D call uncertain. Deletions cut 1 base from V and 4 bases from J, with 19 bases between. CDR1 is MNHNS, CDR2 SASEGT, per germline. The CDR3 length is 17 residues. CDR3 region: CASSEVAGFITIYGYTF. CDR3 in DNA: TGTGCCAGCAGTGAAGTGGCGGGATTTATCACGATCTATGGCTACACCTTC.

The chain's CDR3 is CASSDGTGLYEQYF. CDR3 in DNA: TGTGCCAGCAGCGACGGGACAGGATTATACGAGCAGTACTTC. The V gene is TRBV5-6, the J gene TRBJ2-7; 8 bases are a match to TRBD1. The ends lost 4 bases at V and 4 bases at J; junction bases unmatched: 7. CDR3 length equals 14 residues. CDR1 SGHDT and CDR2 YYEEEE come from the germline V gene.

The CDR3 region has the DNA TGTGCCAGCAGCCAAGATCAAGGAGGAATCTATTCACCCCTCCACTTT. Its translation is CASSQDQGGIYSPLHF. The J gene is TRBJ1-6, the V gene TRBV4-2; D remains ambiguous. CDR3 length equals 16 residues. The germline gives CDR1 LGHNA, CDR2 YNFKEQ. V lost 0 bases to trimming and J lost 8 bases, with 14 bases between them.

The J gene is TRBJ2-2, the V gene TRBV19; unclear D gene. Deletions cut 4 bases from V and 2 bases from J, with 5 bases between. The CDR3 is 13 residues long. The germline gives CDR1 LNHDA, CDR2 SQIVND (reference sequence). The CDR3 sequence: CASSTINTGELFF. The CDR3 nucleotides are TGTGCCAGTAGTACCATTAACACCGGGGAGCTGTTTTTT.

The chain combines TRBV15 with TRBJ2-1; D is unresolved. Germline V gene lookup returns CDR1 LNHNV and CDR2 YYDKDF (reference sequence). The CDR3 contains 15 residues. Trimming stripped 0 bases from V and 10 bases from J, with 16 bases between. The CDR3 loop reads CATSREEISRWEQFF. Written as DNA, the CDR3 is TGTGCCACCAGCAGAGAAGAGATTAGCAGATGGGAGCAGTTCTTC.

V gene TRBV5-4 combines with J gene TRBJ1-3, with TRBD1 as a possible D gene (5 bases). The CDR3 runs 13 residues. CDR1 and CDR2 (germline): SGHNT, YYREEE (reference sequence). Trimming removed 4 bases from V and 4 bases from J, with 9 bases in between. CDR3 sequence reads: CASSIDRGNTIYF. The CDR3 DNA is TGTGCCAGCAGCATTGACAGAGGAAACACCATATATTTT.

The chain joins TRBV11-3 to TRBJ2-2, with D perhaps matching TRBD2 (5 bases). The V end was cut by 2 bases, the J end by 1 base, with 8 bases between. CDR1 SGHNT and CDR2 YENEEA come from the germline V gene. This CDR3 is built from 15 residues. CDR3 protein: CASSLLRENTGELFF. The DNA for the CDR3 is TGTGCCAGCAGCTTACTCCGGGAGAACACCGGGGAGCTGTTTTTT.

Comment on this clone: In the same sample, other DNA sequences code for this CDR3. This chain joins TRBV5-1 and TRBJ1-2, with 9 bases identical to TRBD1. V lost 4 bases to trimming and J lost 8 bases; unmatched junction nucleotides: 9. Germline values: CDR1 SGHRS, CDR2 YFSETQ. This CDR3 spans 14 amino acids. The CDR3: CASSPGQGKGGYTF. In nucleotides, the CDR3 is TGCGCCAGCAGCCCCGGACAGGGGAAAGGAGGCTACACCTTC. The full variable domain, rest sourced from reference TRBV5-1 and TRBJ1-2, is KAGVTQTPRYLIKTRGQQVTLSCSPISGHRSVSWYQQTPGQGLQFLFEYFSETQRNKGNFPGRFSGRQFSNSRSEMNVSTLELGDSALYLCASSPGQGKGGYTFGSGTRLTVV.

The chain is built from TRBV7-2 and TRBJ1-2; D unclear. The CDR3 runs 12 residues. The germline V gene has CDR1 SGHTA and CDR2 FQGNSA. The germline V and J ends were trimmed by 5 bases and 5 bases, with 9 bases remaining between them. The CDR3: CASSLDNYGYTF. The CDR3 nucleotides are TGTGCCAGCAGCCTCGACAATTATGGCTACACCTTC.